The TCR beta chain under discussion was sequenced for a study of OX40 agonist ivuxolimab in advanced cancers. Study details: Prior anti-PD-1, anti-PD-L1 or anti-CTLA-4 therapy was allowed; about 39% had some. The study's findings and limits: Expanded peripheral T-cell antigen specificity went undetermined. There were, on average, more expanded clones in CD8+ T cells than in CD4+.

Systemic immunosuppression or autoimmune disease history was grounds to exclude patients. This CDR3 is 16 amino acids long. Germline V CDR1 and CDR2: SEHNR, FQNEAQ (reference sequence). Trimming cost V 5 bases and J 16 bases, with 30 bases left between them. Notes on this clone: What it binds is not known.

TCRdb keeps only in-frame clones here, not all; method: immunoSEQ multiplex PCR. The sample shows more than 50,000 clones, roughly 92% of them seen only once. The starting material was CD4+ or CD8+ T cells sorted from blood, obtained in a trial of the OX40 agonist ivuxolimab. The receptor was isolated from an adult with an advanced solid tumor such as melanoma, head and neck, liver or kidney cancer. The genes are TRBV7-9 and TRBJ2-1; TRBD1 is a possible D gene (5 bases). The CDR3 DNA reads as TGTGCCAGCAGCCGAGAACTCAATGCCGGAGACAGAAAGGGATTCTTC. Its translation: CASSRELNAGDRKGFF.